The clone carrying this TCR beta chain has only a few counts. This sample stems from a study of blood T cell repertoires in COVID-19. Overall study context: Specimens from acute and convalescent COVID-19 originated in the United States, Italy and Spain. T cells, B-cell-depleted T cells, or PBMCs provided the cDNA or gDNA that served as material.

The germline gives CDR1 SNHLY, CDR2 FYNNEI. This CDR3 contains 13 residues. Trimming took 5 bases from V and 10 from J, leaving 17 bases between them. Profiling relied on immunoSEQ multiplex PCR, and the TCRdb table lists in-frame clones only, not all of them. This sample has about 150,000 clones, with 85% to 90% found just once. The source is a man aged 18-30 years with COVID-19, enrolled during active disease. The sequenced material came from peripheral blood. The rearrangement links TRBV2 to TRBJ1-1; D perhaps matches TRBD1 (6 bases). CDR3 bases: TGTGCCAGCAGTAAAAGTAAGGGGGGGAGAGCTTTCTTT. Its translation: CASSKSKGGRAFF.